This T cell receptor beta chain was retrieved from a study of Tregs in tolerant kidney transplant recipients. Only in-frame clones appear in the TCRdb table, and some are missing; sequencing was by immunoSEQ multiplex PCR. The sample comprises tens of thousands of clones, 75% to 95% of which are singletons, and about 0.75% rests with the top ten. The clonotype was recovered from a human donor in good health. Sequenced input: Tregs from blood.

The CDR3 is CASSPGGRGTEAFF. The CDR3 nucleotides are TGTGCCAGCAGCCCGGGAGGGCGTGGCACTGAAGCTTTCTTT. The chain employs TRBV11-3 and TRBJ1-1; D is uncertain. The CDR3 consists of 14 residues. The germline V gene encodes CDR1 SGHNT and CDR2 YENEEA. V lost 5 bases to trimming and J lost 4 bases, with 14 bases between them.